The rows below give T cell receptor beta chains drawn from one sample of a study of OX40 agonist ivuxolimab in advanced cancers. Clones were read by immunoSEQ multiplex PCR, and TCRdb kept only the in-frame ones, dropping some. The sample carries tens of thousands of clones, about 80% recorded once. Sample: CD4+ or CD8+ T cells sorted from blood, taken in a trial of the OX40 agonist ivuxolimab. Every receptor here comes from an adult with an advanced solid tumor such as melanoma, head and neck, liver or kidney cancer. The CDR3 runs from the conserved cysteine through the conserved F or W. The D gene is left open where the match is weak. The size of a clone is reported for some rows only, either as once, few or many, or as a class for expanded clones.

TGTGCCAGCAGTACCCGGGACAGGGGGCCCGGGGAGCTGTTTTTT | CASSTRDRGPGELFF | TRBJ2-2 | TRBV27 | TRBD1 | .
TGTGCCAGCAGTACAGCGGGGAACTCCTACGAGCAGTACTTC | CASSTAGNSYEQYF | TRBJ2-7 | TRBV7-2 | TRBD2 | .
TGTGCCAGTAGAAAACAAGACCGAGGAAGGGTGGTTTCACCCCTCCACTTT | CASRKQDRGRVVSPLHF | TRBJ1-6 | TRBV19 | . | .
TGTGCCAGCAGTATCGGGACCGGGTACACTGAAGCTTTCTTT | CASSIGTGYTEAFF | TRBJ1-1 | TRBV6-1 | . | .
TGTGCCAGCAGCTTAGCGGCAGGGGTAGTCGCCAGGACAGATACGCAGTATTTT | CASSLAAGVVARTDTQYF | TRBJ2-3 | TRBV7-8 | . | .
TGTGCCAGCAGTTCGACCGGGACAGGGGACAGGGAGCAGTACTTC | CASSSTGTGDREQYF | TRBJ2-7 | TRBV27 | TRBD1 | .
TGTGCCAGTAGTACATCTCCAGGGTCTTATAGCAATCAGCCCCAGCATTTT | CASSTSPGSYSNQPQHF | TRBJ1-5 | TRBV19 | . | .
TGTGCTAGTGGTTTGGGTCAGGGGGTAGGGACAGATACGCAGTATTTT | CASGLGQGVGTDTQYF | TRBJ2-3 | TRBV12-5 | TRBD1 | once
TGCGCCAGCAGCCAAGGGACAGGGGGCTTGGGTTCACCCCTCCACTTT | CASSQGTGGLGSPLHF | TRBJ1-6 | TRBV4-3 | TRBD1 | .
TGTGCCAGCAGCTTAGCAGGGCCCTCAGGCTATGGCTACACCTTC | CASSLAGPSGYGYTF | TRBJ1-2 | TRBV11-2 | . | .
TGTGCCAGCAGGGTAGCGGTTTTAACCGGGGAGCTGTTTTTT | CASRVAVLTGELFF | TRBJ2-2 | TRBV6-6 | . | .
TGTGCCACCAGCAGACCCCGCGGGACAGCGGACGAACGGGAGCAGTACTTC | CATSRPRGTADEREQYF | TRBJ2-7 | TRBV15 | . | .
TGTGCCAGCAGCTTAGTGGACTCAGATACGCAGTATTTT | CASSLVDSDTQYF | TRBJ2-3 | TRBV11-2 | . | .
TGCGCCAGCAGCCCGTCGCCCGCTATAGATGGTACAGGTTCTTATGGCTACACCTTC | CASSPSPAIDGTGSYGYTF | TRBJ1-2 | TRBV5-1 | . | .
TGTGCCAGTAGGCCGAACTCTGGTGGAAACACCATATATTTT | CASRPNSGGNTIYF | TRBJ1-3 | TRBV19 | . | .
TGCGCCAGCAGCCAAGGGGGGGGTCAGCCCCAGCATTTT | CASSQGGGQPQHF | TRBJ1-5 | TRBV4-3 | . | few
TGTGCCAGCAGCGGGGGAGGGTGGGCAGATACGCAGTATTTT | CASSGGGWADTQYF | TRBJ2-3 | TRBV11-2 | TRBD2 | .
TGTGCCTGGAGTGTTAACAGGGTGGAAATTAGGATGTCTGGAAACACCATATATTTT | CAWSVNRVEIRMSGNTIYF | TRBJ1-3 | TRBV30 | . | .
TGTGCCAGTAGTAAGGCGGGTGGAAAAAAAGCTTTCTTT | CASSKAGGKKAFF | TRBJ1-1 | TRBV19 | . | .
TGTGCCAGCAGCTTAGAGGTGGGGTCTCAAGAGACCCAGTACTTC | CASSLEVGSQETQYF | TRBJ2-5 | TRBV11-2 | . | .
TGTGCCACAGCCGACTTCGGGTCCAAGGGGAGGGAGCAGTACTTC | CATADFGSKGREQYF | TRBJ2-7 | TRBV19 | . | .
TGTGCCAGCAGCCAAGATTTTAGGCCGGGACAGTCGAACACCGGGGAGCTGTTTTTT | CASSQDFRPGQSNTGELFF | TRBJ2-2 | TRBV4-2 | TRBD1 | .
TGTGCCAGCAGCCCCGGGACTAGAAAGAATGAGCAGTTCTTC | CASSPGTRKNEQFF | TRBJ2-1 | TRBV7-9 | TRBD2 | .
TGTGCCAGCAGTTATAAAGGGGACTACGAGCAGTACTTC | CASSYKGDYEQYF | TRBJ2-7 | TRBV6-1 | . | .
TGTGCCAGCAGCTTAGCCCGGACGGGAGATAAGCAGTTCTTC | CASSLARTGDKQFF | TRBJ2-1 | TRBV11-1 | . | .
TGTGCCAGCAGCCTTTGGACTAGCGCGGAGACCCAGTACTTC | CASSLWTSAETQYF | TRBJ2-5 | TRBV5-6 | TRBD2 | .
TGTGCCAGCGGGACTAGCGGGGTTACCTACGAGCAGTACTTC | CASGTSGVTYEQYF | TRBJ2-7 | TRBV7-9 | TRBD2 | few
TGTGCCAGTAGTATGCCATCTAACTATGGCTACACCTTC | CASSMPSNYGYTF | TRBJ1-2 | TRBV19 | . | .
TGTGCCAGCAGTGAGAATGAAAAACTGTTTTTT | CASSENEKLFF | TRBJ1-4 | TRBV6-1 | . | .
TGTGCCAGCAGTGAGGACCTCAGCAATCAGCCCCAGCATTTT | CASSEDLSNQPQHF | TRBJ1-5 | TRBV2 | . | .
TGTGCCAGCACCCCTCCCGCAAGCAATGAGCAGTTCTTC | CASTPPASNEQFF | TRBJ2-1 | TRBV5-4 | . | .
TGTGCCATCAGTTCAAATTCAGGGGGCGCAACCGGGGAGCTGTTTTTT | CAISSNSGGATGELFF | TRBJ2-2 | TRBV10-3 | TRBD1 | .
TGTGCCAGCAGTTTATTGGGGACAGGGCACACTGAAGCTTTCTTT | CASSLLGTGHTEAFF | TRBJ1-1 | TRBV27 | TRBD1 | .
TGTGCCAGCAGTTTTGTGGCTGCGGTAGATACGCAGTATTTT | CASSFVAAVDTQYF | TRBJ2-3 | TRBV28 | . | .
TGTGCCAGCAGCGGGACTAGCGGGAGGGTGGATGAGCAGTTCTTC | CASSGTSGRVDEQFF | TRBJ2-1 | TRBV9 | TRBD2 | .
TGTGCCAGCAGCTCTTACCTGGAATACAATGAGCAGTTCTTC | CASSSYLEYNEQFF | TRBJ2-1 | TRBV11-1 | . | .
TGCAGCGTTGGAAGGCAGACTGCCTACGAGCAGTACTTC | CSVGRQTAYEQYF | TRBJ2-7 | TRBV29-1 | . | .
TGTGCCAGCAGCGTAGGGGAGCGGGGCCCCCTCCACTTT | CASSVGERGPLHF | TRBJ1-6 | TRBV9 | . | .
TGTGCCAGCAGCGGCCGGACATGGGGCAATGAGCAGTTCTTC | CASSGRTWGNEQFF | TRBJ2-1 | TRBV11-2 | . | .
TGTGCCAGCAGTTACGGATCGGGGGAGACCCAGTACTTC | CASSYGSGETQYF | TRBJ2-5 | TRBV6-5 | . | .
TGTGCCAGTAGTATTGGCAACACTGAAGCTTTCTTT | CASSIGNTEAFF | TRBJ1-1 | TRBV19 | . | few
TGTGCCAGCAGCTCGTCGCTGAAGAACACCGGGGAGCTGTTTTTT | CASSSSLKNTGELFF | TRBJ2-2 | TRBV4-2 | . | .
TGTGCCAGCAGCTTAGACTGGGGGCAGGACAATGAGCAGTTCTTC | CASSLDWGQDNEQFF | TRBJ2-1 | TRBV7-8 | . | .
TGTGCCAGCAGTTACGGCAGGGGGGAAACCGGGGAGCTGTTTTTT | CASSYGRGETGELFF | TRBJ2-2 | TRBV6-5 | . | .
TGTGCCCGCCGGGGGGGGAGCACAGATACGCAGTATTTT | CARRGGSTDTQYF | TRBJ2-3 | TRBV2 | TRBD2 | .
TGTGCCAGCAGTTTCCGACAACAAGAGACCCAGTACTTC | CASSFRQQETQYF | TRBJ2-5 | TRBV27 | . | .
TGTGCCAGCAGCCAAGTTTTGGGTCGCGCAGATACGCAGTATTTT | CASSQVLGRADTQYF | TRBJ2-3 | TRBV14 | . | .
TGTGCCAGCAGCTTGGCGAGCACAGATACGCAGTATTTT | CASSLASTDTQYF | TRBJ2-3 | TRBV5-5 | . | .